The subject of this entry is one T cell receptor (beta chain). This CDR3 is built from 12 residues. In germline, CDR1 is MGHRA, CDR2 YSYEKL. V was cut by 3 bases and J by 7 bases, with 9 bases left in between. Original processing notes: Quantification of nucleated cells was approximated via reference gene primer amplification. This table comes from immunoSEQ multiplex PCR, and its TCRdb copy is limited to in-frame clones, with some not included. V, J and clone size were drawn from that table, and D and trimming were deduced from the DNA. The table has over 300,000 clones, 89% seen once. This specimen belongs to a study of blood T cell repertoires in COVID-19.

The TCR comes from a man aged 35 to 55 with acute or convalescent COVID-19. V is TRBV4-1 and J is TRBJ1-1; maybe TRBD1 (6 bases). Sequenced input: peripheral blood. The CDR3 region is CASSQGAYEAFF. The DNA of the CDR3 is TGCGCCAGCAGCCAGGGGGCGTATGAAGCTTTCTTT.